This is a list of T cell receptor beta chains from one sample in a study of T cell repertoires in cytomegalovirus infection. TCRdb called the reads again in MiXCR, with one record for every CDR3 protein. The sample has under 800,000 distinct CDR3 sequences, roughly a quarter seen once. The material sequenced was CD8+ T cells from PBMCs. These TCRs come from a human donor in good health (CMV status not recorded). Some clones in this sample may be carry-over from other donors' samples. CDR3s include the opening cysteine and the closing phenylalanine or tryptophan. A D gene is named only where the DNA matches it firmly. Size is stated for part of the rows, as once, few or many counts, or as a class when the clone is expanded.

abundance | j_gene | d_gene | v_gene | CDR3nt | CDR3aa
many | TRBJ2-1 | NA | TRBV6-5 | TGTGCCAGCAGGAATAGGTTTGATGAGCAGTTCTTC | CASRNRFDEQFF
few | TRBJ1-6 | TRBD1 | TRBV7-9 | TGTGCCAGCAGCCACGAGGGACAGGGTTCGAGGACCCTCCACTTT | CASSHEGQGSRTLHF
many | TRBJ1-1 | NA | TRBV7-9 | TGTGCCAGCAGCTTAGTTTTTACAGGATTATATGAAGCTTTCTTT | CASSLVFTGLYEAFF
many | TRBJ2-1 | NA | TRBV7-2 | TGTGCCAGCAGTCTTTCGCATGAGCAGTTCTTC | CASSLSHEQFF
NA | TRBJ1-2 | NA | TRBV28 | TGTGCCAGCAGTCGTCATACCTATGGCTACACCTTC | CASSRHTYGYTF
NA | TRBJ2-7 | NA | TRBV11-2 | TGTGCCAGCAGCTTTACTAACTACGAGCAGTACTTC | CASSFTNYEQYF
NA | TRBJ2-4 | NA | TRBV7-9 | TGTGCCTGGGGGGACTCCGGGCTTCAGTACTTC | CAWGDSGLQYF
NA | TRBJ2-2 | TRBD1 | TRBV6-5 | TGTGCCAGCAGTTACGCCCGGGACAGCCTCGCGAACACCGGGGAGCTGTTTTTT | CASSYARDSLANTGELFF
few | TRBJ2-1 | TRBD2 | TRBV4-1 | TGCGCCAGCAGCCAAGGGCTAGCGGGGGATAATGAGCAGTTCTTC | CASSQGLAGDNEQFF
few | TRBJ1-1 | TRBD1 | TRBV11-1 | TGTGCCAGCGTCTCCGGGACAGACGAAGCTTTCTTT | CASVSGTDEAFF
few | TRBJ2-1 | TRBD2 | TRBV20-1 | TGCAGTGCTAGGAATTCGGGGGGGCATTACAATGAGCAGTTCTTC | CSARNSGGHYNEQFF
NA | TRBJ1-2 | NA | TRBV28 | TGTGCCAGCAGTTCACCTAGAAACTATGGCTACACCTTC | CASSSPRNYGYTF
NA | TRBJ1-1 | NA | TRBV12-5 | TGTGCTAGTGGTCCCGACCCCCGGAACACTGAAGCTTTCTTT | CASGPDPRNTEAFF
many | TRBJ2-5 | TRBD2 | TRBV7-2 | TGTGCCAGCAGCATAACCTCTAGCGGGGGGTCGTATGGAGAGACCCAGTACTTC | CASSITSSGGSYGETQYF
NA | TRBJ2-5 | NA | TRBV4-1 | TGCGCCAGCAGCCATCACACCTCCACCCAAGAGACCCAGTACTTC | CASSHHTSTQETQYF
few | TRBJ2-5 | NA | TRBV14 | TGTGCCAGCAGCCAAGATTGGGACACCCAAGAGACCCAGTACTTC | CASSQDWDTQETQYF
few | TRBJ1-2 | NA | TRBV29-1 | TGCAGCGTTGATAATGGTATTCTAAACGGCTACACCTTC | CSVDNGILNGYTF
NA | TRBJ2-1 | NA | TRBV28 | TGTGCCAGCAGCCGCCAGGGGGGATGGAATGAGCAGTTCTTC | CASSRQGGWNEQFF
many | TRBJ2-1 | NA | TRBV7-9 | TGTGCCAGCAGCTTAGGCGCACCAACCTACAATGAGCAGTTCTTC | CASSLGAPTYNEQFF
many | TRBJ1-2 | TRBD1 | TRBV28 | TGTGCCAGCAGTTTTTCAAGGACAGGGGAAGCTAACTATGGCTACACCTTC | CASSFSRTGEANYGYTF
many | TRBJ2-2 | NA | TRBV7-6 | TGTGCCAGCAGTAGCTCTCCGTGGGACGTAGCGAACACCGGGGAGCTGTTTTTT | CASSSSPWDVANTGELFF
NA | TRBJ2-1 | TRBD2 | TRBV28 | TGTGCCAGCAGTTGGGGGGGGAACTACAATGAGCAGTTCTTC | CASSWGGNYNEQFF
many | TRBJ1-1 | TRBD1 | TRBV7-9 | TGTGCCAGCCCAGGGGACAGGGGAATATGGACTGAAGCTTTCTTT | CASPGDRGIWTEAFF
once | TRBJ2-7 | TRBD1 | TRBV12-3/TRBV12-4 | TGTGCCAGCAGTTTCGACCCCCTCGACAGGGCCGGAACCTACGAGCAGTACTTC | CASSFDPLDRAGTYEQYF
many | TRBJ2-1 | NA | TRBV7-8 | TGTGCCAGCAGCCAACGGGTCAGGGAGACCTACAATGAGCAGTTCTTC | CASSQRVRETYNEQFF